The 32 T cell receptor beta chains below all came from one sample that was sequenced in a study of PD-1 blockade in classical Hodgkin lymphoma. Generated by immunoSEQ multiplex PCR, the TCRdb table keeps only in-frame clones and is missing some. The sample includes just under 40,000 clones, about 80% of them seen just once. Stated time point: cycle 4 day 1 (C4D1), after 5 to 7 weeks of nivolumab. Every patient relapsed after autologous stem cell transplantation, and brentuximab vedotin exposure varied. The sequences come from peripheral blood mononuclear cells (PBMCs), collected before the fourth cycle of nivolumab. The receptors stem from a human donor with classical Hodgkin lymphoma.

The chain has TRBV6-6 and TRBJ1-1, with D maybe TRBD1 (6 bases). Deletions cut 0 bases from V and 3 bases from J, with 8 bases between. The CDR3 spans 14 residues. The germline CDR1 and CDR2 sequences are MNHNY and SVGAGI (reference sequence). CDR3 region: CASSYSAGDTEAFF. For the CDR3, the DNA is TGTGCCAGCAGTTACTCGGCAGGGGACACTGAAGCTTTCTTT.

The chain recombines TRBV19 with TRBJ1-1; the D is unclear. V lost 6 bases and J 0 bases, leaving 8 bases between the germline ends. The CDR3 sequence is 13 residues long. CDR1 is LNHDA and CDR2 is SQIVND in the germline V gene (reference sequence). The CDR3 DNA reads TGTGCCAGTAGGGGGATGATGAACACTGAAGCTTTCTTT. Encoded protein: CASRGMMNTEAFF. The full variable domain, completed using reference TRBV19 and TRBJ1-1, is DGGITQSPKYLFRKEGQNVTLSCEQNLNHDAMYWYRQDPGQGLRLIYYSQIVNDFQKGDIAEGYSVSREKKESFPLTVTSAQKNPTAFYLCASRGMMNTEAFFGQGTRLTVV.

This clone appeared once. This chain links TRBV7-6 with TRBJ2-7, with D perhaps matching TRBD1 (6 bases). Germline V gene lookup returns CDR1 SGHVS and CDR2 FNYEAQ. This CDR3 has 13 residues. The V end lost 2 bases, the J end lost 3 bases, and 8 bases lay between the germline ends. The CDR3 spells CASSLWDNYEQYF. The CDR3 DNA reads as TGTGCCAGCAGCTTATGGGACAACTACGAGCAGTACTTC.

The table lists this clone with a count of one. The genes are TRBV4-1 and TRBJ2-3; TRBD2 matches 8 bases. Germline assignment: CDR1 MGHRA and CDR2 YSYEKL. The V and J ends lost 1 base and 3 bases, in that order; junction bases with no gene match: 3. CDR3 length: 15 amino acids. CDR3 nucleotides: TGCGCCAGCAGCCAAGGGCGGGGGGCTACAGATACGCAGTATTTT. Protein: CASSQGRGATDTQYF.

This chain links TRBV5-6 with TRBJ1-4, with 8 bases aligning to TRBD1. The CDR3 consists of 15 residues. V shed 2 bases and J 6 bases; nucleotides not matched to a gene: 6. Germline CDR1 and CDR2: SGHDT and YYEEEE. The CDR3 is CASSLTGGMDEKLFF. The CDR3, as DNA: TGTGCCAGCAGCTTAACAGGGGGGATGGATGAAAAACTGTTTTTT.

J is TRBJ2-2 and V is TRBV9; D could derive from TRBD1 or TRBD2 (5 bases each). Germline V CDR1 and CDR2: SGDLS, YYNGEE. The V and J ends lost 0 bases and 3 bases respectively, with 12 bases between them. The CDR3 runs to 16 residues. The CDR3 DNA follows: TGTGCCAGCAGCGTAGAGCTGGGGCGGGACACCGGGGAGCTGTTTTTT. Its protein product is CASSVELGRDTGELFF.

This clone came up once. This sequence joins TRBV11-2 and TRBJ2-5; D may be TRBD2 (5 bases). CDR1 and CDR2 from the germline V gene are SGHAT and FQNNGV. The CDR3 covers 16 residues. Trimming took 6 bases from V and 4 from J, leaving 21 bases between them. DNA for the CDR3: TGTGCCAGCAGTCGTCTGGGTAGCGCCCAATTAGAGACCCAGTACTTC. This sequence encodes CASSRLGSAQLETQYF.

The chain links TRBV7-3 to TRBJ2-3, with 8 bases identical to TRBD1. V trimming: 5 bases; J trimming: 3 bases; junction bases outside the gene matches: 13. Germline CDR1 is SGHTA and CDR2 is FQGTGA. The CDR3 contains 17 residues. The DNA for the CDR3 is TGTGCCAGCAGCCCCACCCCAGGGGGCGGAGGGACAGATACGCAGTATTTT. Residues: CASSPTPGGGGTDTQYF.

The chain combines TRBV7-2 with TRBJ2-4; 8 bases map to TRBD1. There are 16 residues in the CDR3. V shed 2 bases and J 10 bases; nucleotides not matched to a gene: 13. Germline V gene lookup returns CDR1 SGHTA and CDR2 FQGNSA. The CDR3 DNA reads TGTGCCAGCAGCTTAAGACAGGGGCAACTCGCTCGGATTCAGTACTTC. Translated, it gives CASSLRQGQLARIQYF.

The gene calls are TRBV5-1 and TRBJ2-1, with D unclear. Germline V lookup: CDR1 SGHRS, CDR2 YFSETQ. The CDR3 spans 11 residues. The germline V and J ends were trimmed by 3 bases and 4 bases, with 2 bases remaining between them. The CDR3, as DNA: TGCGCCAGCAGCTCGTACAATGAGCAGTTCTTC. Protein: CASSSYNEQFF.

The chain has TRBV29-1 and TRBJ2-1; TRBD2 aligns across 7 bases. V shed 6 bases and J 3 bases; nucleotides not matched to a gene: 8. There are 14 residues in the CDR3. The germline V gene encodes CDR1 SQVTM and CDR2 ANQGSEA. The DNA for the CDR3 is TGCAGCGTGGACCCCAGCGGGGTCTACAATGAGCAGTTCTTC. Protein: CSVDPSGVYNEQFF.

V and J are TRBV29-1 and TRBJ2-3; 14 bases line up with TRBD2. Germline values: CDR1 SQVTM, CDR2 ANQGSEA. The CDR3 loop spans 15 amino acids. With V trimmed by 7 bases and J by 1 base, 4 bases remained unmatched. In nucleotides, the CDR3 is TGCAGCGCGACTAGCGGGGGGGTGGGCACAGATACGCAGTATTTT. Protein sequence: CSATSGGVGTDTQYF.

The genes are TRBV7-3 and TRBJ2-6; the D is unclear. The CDR3 sequence is 15 residues long. Germline CDR1 and CDR2: SGHTA and FQGTGA. V lost 5 bases and J 4 bases, leaving 12 bases between the germline ends. The DNA of the CDR3 is TGTGCCAGCAGCCAAGGGTCAGCCGGGGCCAACGTCCTGACTTTC. This sequence encodes CASSQGSAGANVLTF.

This clone was recorded a few times. This chain uses TRBV28 with TRBJ1-5; possible D gene TRBD1, 6 bases. Looked up from germline, CDR1 is MDHEN and CDR2 is SYDVKM. The V end lost 7 bases, the J end lost 3 bases, and 13 bases lay between the germline ends. There are 14 residues in the CDR3. CDR3 nucleotides: TGTGCCAGCATCAATACAGGGTACAATCAGCCCCAGCATTTT. Amino acids: CASINTGYNQPQHF.

This clone was seen once. The chain combines TRBV4-2 with TRBJ1-2, with TRBD1 as a possible D gene (6 bases). The V end was cut by 4 bases, the J end by 7 bases, with 16 bases between. CDR3 length: 14 residues. Germline CDR1 and CDR2: LGHNA and YNFKEQ. Here the CDR3 DNA reads TGTGCCAGCAGCCGGACAGATCCCCCCTTTGGCTACACCTTC. This sequence encodes CASSRTDPPFGYTF.

The gene calls are TRBV2 and TRBJ2-5; 10 bases line up with TRBD1. Judging by the DNA end, TRBJ2-7 fits better; the J call may be wrong. Germline values: CDR1 SNHLY, CDR2 FYNNEI. CDR3 length: 15 amino acids. This CDR3 reads CASSDWDRGSYEQYF. DNA for the CDR3: TGTGCCAGCAGTGATTGGGACAGGGGAAGCTACGAGCAGTACTTC.

This clone was recorded once. V usage is TRBV9 and J usage is TRBJ2-1, with D uncertain. Germline V gene lookup returns CDR1 SGDLS and CDR2 YYNGEE. V lost 0 bases, J lost 4 bases, and 14 bases lay in between. The CDR3 is 16 residues long. CDR3 sequence reads: CASSVALGWGYNEQFF. As DNA, the CDR3 is TGTGCCAGCAGCGTAGCTTTAGGGTGGGGATACAATGAGCAGTTCTTC.

The chain combines TRBV19 with TRBJ1-1; 7 bases are shared with TRBD1. The germline V gene has CDR1 LNHDA and CDR2 SQIVND (reference sequence). The CDR3 spans 16 residues. The junction had 12 bases not matched to a gene; V was cut back by 4 bases and J by 4 bases. For the CDR3, the DNA is TGTGCCAGTAGTACACCTTCGACAGGGTTGAGCACTGAAGCTTTCTTT. Its protein is CASSTPSTGLSTEAFF.

This chain uses TRBV4-3 with TRBJ2-3, with TRBD2 matching over 13 bases. The CDR3 runs 19 residues. The germline V gene encodes CDR1 LGHNA and CDR2 YSLEER. The V gene end was trimmed by 4 bases and the J gene end by 1 base; junction bases not matched to a gene: 11. This chain's CDR3 is CASSRKIPGLAGRTDTQYF. CDR3 sequence (DNA): TGCGCCAGCAGCCGAAAGATTCCGGGACTAGCGGGGCGCACAGATACGCAGTATTTT.

The chain has TRBV6-6 and TRBJ2-2; D possibly matches TRBD1 or TRBD2 (5 bases each). Germline values: CDR1 MNHNY, CDR2 SVGAGI (reference sequence). Trimming pared 0 bases from V and 3 bases from J, leaving 5 bases between. This CDR3 spans 14 amino acids. The CDR3 coding sequence is TGTGCCAGCAGTTACTCGGGGGACACCGGGGAGCTGTTTTTT. It translates to CASSYSGDTGELFF.

A word on this clone: The junction differs from germline at one of its ends, possibly a read error. This chain uses TRBV6-1 with TRBJ1-4, with 8 bases aligning to TRBD1. Germline loops: CDR1 MNHNS, CDR2 SASEGT. The CDR3 loop spans 16 amino acids. This chain's CDR3 is CASSEGGGQGNEKLFF. CDR3 bases: TGTGCCAGCAGCGAAGGCGGTGGACAGGGAAATGAAAAACTGTTTTTT.

The chain carries TRBV11-2 and TRBJ2-7; tentatively, D is TRBD1 (6 bases). This CDR3 spans 16 amino acids. With 1 base removed from V and 0 bases from J, the gap between germline ends came to 13 bases. CDR1 is SGHAT, CDR2 FQNNGV, per germline. CDR3 residues: CASSLGDRRYSYEQYF. In nucleotides, the CDR3 is TGTGCCAGCAGCTTAGGTGACAGGCGTTACTCCTACGAGCAGTACTTC.

This rearrangement joins TRBV15 to TRBJ1-5; D unclear. Trimming cost V 0 bases and J 0 bases, with 3 bases left between them. The CDR3 is 14 amino acids. Germline loops: CDR1 LNHNV, CDR2 YYDKDF (reference sequence). CDR3: CATSRDPSNQPQHF. The CDR3 DNA is TGTGCCACCAGCAGAGATCCTAGCAATCAGCCCCAGCATTTT.

Judged by abundance, this clone is medium-sized. J is TRBJ1-6 and V is TRBV6-6; D is unclear. CDR1 is MNHNY and CDR2 is SVGAGI in the germline V gene (reference sequence). Trimming cost V 4 bases and J 6 bases, with 13 bases left between them. CDR3 size: 15 residues. The CDR3 region is CASSSLFSINSPLHF. CDR3 nucleotide sequence: TGTGCCAGCAGTTCGCTCTTCTCTATTAATTCACCCCTCCACTTT.

CDR3 amino acids: CASSRGAWTAYEQYF. The CDR3 DNA reads as TGCGCCAGCAGTCGAGGGGCTTGGACAGCCTACGAGCAGTACTTC. The chain carries TRBV23-1 and TRBJ2-7; D may be TRBD1 (6 bases). TRBV23-1 is an ORF, with its function uncertain. This CDR3 has 15 amino acids. V lost 4 bases and J lost 2, with 15 bases in between.

This rearrangement joins TRBV11-3 to TRBJ2-7; no clear D. The CDR3 contains 16 residues. Deletions cut 4 bases from V and 2 bases from J, with 18 bases between. The germline gives CDR1 SGHNT, CDR2 YENEEA. Here the CDR3 DNA reads TGTGCCAGCAGCTCAAGCTTAGACCGTCCTCCCTACGAGCAGTACTTC. Translated: CASSSSLDRPPYEQYF.

This clone was counted a single time. V is TRBV6-4 and J is TRBJ2-5; 7 nucleotides line up with TRBD2. V lost 3 bases to trimming and J lost 5 bases; unmatched junction nucleotides: 6. The CDR3 is 14 residues long. Per the germline V gene, CDR1 is MRHNA and CDR2 is SNTAGT. CDR3 DNA: TGTGCCAGCAGTGAGGTTGGGGAGGGGGAGACCCAGTACTTC. Protein sequence: CASSEVGEGETQYF.

V and J are TRBV6-6 and TRBJ1-5, with D unclear. The V end was cut by 2 bases, the J end by 4 bases, with 6 bases between. This CDR3 spans 13 amino acids. CDR1 MNHNY and CDR2 SVGAGI come from the germline V gene (reference sequence). CDR3 sequence reads: CASSYRENQPQHF. In nucleotides, the CDR3 is TGTGCCAGCAGTTACAGGGAAAATCAGCCCCAGCATTTT.

The chain joins TRBV5-1 to TRBJ1-1, with D perhaps matching TRBD1 (6 bases). CDR1 is SGHRS, CDR2 YFSETQ, per germline. Trimming took 1 base from V and 1 from J, leaving 11 bases between them. The CDR3 is 15 amino acids. CDR3 sequence: CASSLTGPANTEAFF. CDR3 coding DNA: TGCGCCAGCAGCTTGACAGGGCCCGCGAACACTGAAGCTTTCTTT.

With respect to this clone: Germline and junction disagree at one end, which may indicate a read error. CDR3 protein: CASSFHRAPNHHTEAFF. In DNA form, the CDR3 reads TGTGCTAGCAGCTTCCACCGGGCACCCAACCACCACACTGAAGCTTTCTTT. The rearrangement links TRBV7-7 to TRBJ1-1; no definite D call. Germline V CDR1 and CDR2: SSHAT, FNYEAQ (reference sequence). This CDR3 spans 17 amino acids.

The CDR3 is CASSLGGGGAETQYF. The DNA of the CDR3 is TGCGCCAGCAGCTTGGGTGGCGGGGGCGCGGAGACCCAGTACTTC. The chain is built from TRBV5-1 and TRBJ2-5; possible D gene TRBD2, 7 bases. This CDR3 is 15 amino acids long. With 0 bases removed from V and 5 bases from J, the gap between germline ends came to 14 bases. Germline values: CDR1 SGHRS, CDR2 YFSETQ.

The rearrangement joins TRBV16 to TRBJ2-3; 8 nucleotides align to TRBD2. CDR1 and CDR2 from the germline V gene are KGHSY and FQNENV. With 0 bases clipped from V and 4 bases from J, the junction kept 6 bases outside the gene matches. The CDR3 spans 16 residues. CDR3 region: CASSQSGGGRPDTQYF. CDR3 nucleotide sequence: TGTGCCAGCAGCCAATCGGGCGGGGGGCGACCAGATACGCAGTATTTT.